This T cell receptor beta chain came from a study of breast tumors, draining lymph nodes, adjacent tissues. General study results and limits: Most tumor T cells seemingly derive from lymph node, then expand in tumor.

Axillary draining lymph nodes of breast cancer patients supplied the node samples. This clonotype was observed at least ten times. Its antigen is unknown. Compared with germline, one end of the junction differs, possibly owing to a read error. TCRdb fed the multiplex PCR reads into MiXCR, producing one record per CDR3 protein. The profile shows 83,000 or so distinct CDR3 sequences, roughly 19% of them singletons. The CDR3 is made up of 15 amino acids. CDR1 and CDR2 from the germline V gene are SSHAT and FNYEAQ (reference sequence). The chain joins TRBV7-7 to TRBJ1-5; D is perhaps TRBD1 (5 bases). This clonotype was obtained from a female donor with breast cancer. Some clones in this sample may be carry-over from other donors' samples. Sequencing input: axillary lymph node tissue. This chain's CDR3 is CASSLVPGSTQPQHF. The CDR3 DNA reads TGTGCTAGCAGCTTAGTACCAGGGTCCACTCAGCCCCAGCATTTT.